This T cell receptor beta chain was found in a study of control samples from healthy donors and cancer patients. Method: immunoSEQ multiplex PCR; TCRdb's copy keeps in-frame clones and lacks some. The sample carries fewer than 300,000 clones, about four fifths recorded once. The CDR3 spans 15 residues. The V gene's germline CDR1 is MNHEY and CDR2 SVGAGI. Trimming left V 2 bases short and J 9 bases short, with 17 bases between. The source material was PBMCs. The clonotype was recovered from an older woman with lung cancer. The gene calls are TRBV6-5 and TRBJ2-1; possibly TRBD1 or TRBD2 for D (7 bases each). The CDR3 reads CASSYDRAERGEQFF. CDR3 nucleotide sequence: TGTGCCAGCAGTTACGACAGGGCCGAGCGGGGTGAGCAGTTCTTC.